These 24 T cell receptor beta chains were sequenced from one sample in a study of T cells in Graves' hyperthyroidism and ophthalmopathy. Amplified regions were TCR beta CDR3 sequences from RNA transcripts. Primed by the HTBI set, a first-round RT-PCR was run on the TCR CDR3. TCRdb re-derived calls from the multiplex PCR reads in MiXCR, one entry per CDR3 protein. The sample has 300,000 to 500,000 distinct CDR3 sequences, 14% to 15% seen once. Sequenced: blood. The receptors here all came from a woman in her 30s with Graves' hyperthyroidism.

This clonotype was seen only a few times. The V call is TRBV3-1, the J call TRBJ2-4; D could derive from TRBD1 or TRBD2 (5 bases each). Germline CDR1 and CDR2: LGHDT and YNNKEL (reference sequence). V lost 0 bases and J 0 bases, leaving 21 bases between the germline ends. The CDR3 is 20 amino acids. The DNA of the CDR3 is TGTGCCAGCAGCCAAGATTCCGGGACCGAAGCAAAGCTAGCCAAAAACATTCAGTACTTC. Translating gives CASSQDSGTEAKLAKNIQYF.

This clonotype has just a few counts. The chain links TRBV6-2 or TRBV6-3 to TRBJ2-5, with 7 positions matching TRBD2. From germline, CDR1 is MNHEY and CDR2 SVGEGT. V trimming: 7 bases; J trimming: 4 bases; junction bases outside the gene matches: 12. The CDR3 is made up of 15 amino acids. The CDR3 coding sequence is TGTGCCAGCAAGTTTCAGCGGGAAACGTCAGAGACCCAGTACTTC. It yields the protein CASKFQRETSETQYF.

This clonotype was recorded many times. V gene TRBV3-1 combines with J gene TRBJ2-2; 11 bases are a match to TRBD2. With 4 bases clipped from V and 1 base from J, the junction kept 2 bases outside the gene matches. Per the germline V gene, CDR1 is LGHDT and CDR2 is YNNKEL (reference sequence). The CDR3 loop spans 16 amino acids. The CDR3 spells CASSPGLAGNTGELFF. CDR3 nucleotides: TGTGCCAGCAGCCCCGGACTAGCGGGGAACACCGGGGAGCTGTTTTTT.

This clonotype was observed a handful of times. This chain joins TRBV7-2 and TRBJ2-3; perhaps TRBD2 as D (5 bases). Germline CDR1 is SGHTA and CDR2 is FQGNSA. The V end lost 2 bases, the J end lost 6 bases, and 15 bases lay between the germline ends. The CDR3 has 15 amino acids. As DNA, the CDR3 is TGTGCCAGCAGCTTAATGGGCGGGCTGGGCGATACGCAGTATTTT. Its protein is CASSLMGGLGDTQYF.

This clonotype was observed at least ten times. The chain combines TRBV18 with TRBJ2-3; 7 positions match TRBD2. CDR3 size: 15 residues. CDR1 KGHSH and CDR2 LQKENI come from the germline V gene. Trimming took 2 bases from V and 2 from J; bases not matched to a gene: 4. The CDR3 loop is CASSPTAGFTDTQYF. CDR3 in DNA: TGTGCCAGCTCACCAACAGCGGGATTCACAGATACGCAGTATTTT.

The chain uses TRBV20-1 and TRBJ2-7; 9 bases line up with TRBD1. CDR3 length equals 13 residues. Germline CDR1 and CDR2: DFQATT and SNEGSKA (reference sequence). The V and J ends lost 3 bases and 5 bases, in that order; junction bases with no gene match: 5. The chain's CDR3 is CSASNRGRNEQYF. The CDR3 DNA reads TGCAGTGCTAGCAACAGGGGGCGAAACGAGCAGTACTTC.

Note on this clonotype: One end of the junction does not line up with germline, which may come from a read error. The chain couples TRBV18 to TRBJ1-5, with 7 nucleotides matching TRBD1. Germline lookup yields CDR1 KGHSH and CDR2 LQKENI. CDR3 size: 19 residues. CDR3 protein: CASSAGASGQPYSNQPRHF. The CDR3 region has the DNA TGTGCCAGCTCAGCGGGGGCGTCGGGACAGCCTTATAGCAATCAGCCCCGGCATTTT. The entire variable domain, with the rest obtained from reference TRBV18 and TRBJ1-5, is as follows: NAGVMQNPRHLVRRRGQEARLRCSPMKGHSHVYWYRQLPEEGLKFMVYLQKENIIDESGMPKERFSAEFPKEGPSILRIQQVVRGDSAAYFCASSAGASGQPYSNQPRHFGDGTRLSIL.

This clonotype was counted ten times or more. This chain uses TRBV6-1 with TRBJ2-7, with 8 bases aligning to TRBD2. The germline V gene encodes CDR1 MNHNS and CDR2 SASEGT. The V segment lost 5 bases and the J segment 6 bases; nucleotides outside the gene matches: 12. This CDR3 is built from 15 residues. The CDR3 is CASSQGYRAGGEQYF. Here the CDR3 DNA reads TGTGCCAGCAGTCAGGGATACAGGGCGGGAGGCGAGCAGTACTTC.

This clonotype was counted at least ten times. The CDR3 nucleotides are TGTGCCAGCAAACCTGGGGCAGTATACGAGCAGTACTTC. Protein: CASKPGAVYEQYF. V gene TRBV28 combines with J gene TRBJ2-7; possible D gene TRBD1, 5 bases. CDR1 is MDHEN and CDR2 is SYDVKM in the germline V gene. The germline V and J ends were trimmed by 7 bases and 4 bases, with 14 bases remaining between them. The CDR3 has 13 residues.

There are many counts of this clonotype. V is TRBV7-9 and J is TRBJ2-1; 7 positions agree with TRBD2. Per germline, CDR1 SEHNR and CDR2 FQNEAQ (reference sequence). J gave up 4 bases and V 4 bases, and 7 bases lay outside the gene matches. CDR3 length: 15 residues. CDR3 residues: CASSSVPGGYNEQFF. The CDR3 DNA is TGTGCCAGCAGCTCTGTCCCGGGAGGATACAATGAGCAGTTCTTC.

CDR3 sequence: CASSYSVERSKNIQYF. The CDR3 nucleotides are TGTGCCAGCAGTTACTCCGTAGAGCGTTCCAAAAACATTCAGTACTTC. The chain employs TRBV6-6 and TRBJ2-4; no reliable D call. Trimming stripped 0 bases from V and 2 bases from J, with 11 bases between. Germline CDR1 MNHNY, CDR2 SVGAGI (reference sequence). The CDR3 totals 16 residues.

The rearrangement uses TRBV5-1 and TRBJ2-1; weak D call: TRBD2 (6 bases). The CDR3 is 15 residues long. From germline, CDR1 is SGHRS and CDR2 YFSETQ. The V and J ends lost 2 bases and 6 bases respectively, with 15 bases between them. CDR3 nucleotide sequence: TGCGCCAGCAGCTTCGGGGGTGGGAGCTCCAATGAGCAGTTCTTC. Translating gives CASSFGGGSSNEQFF.

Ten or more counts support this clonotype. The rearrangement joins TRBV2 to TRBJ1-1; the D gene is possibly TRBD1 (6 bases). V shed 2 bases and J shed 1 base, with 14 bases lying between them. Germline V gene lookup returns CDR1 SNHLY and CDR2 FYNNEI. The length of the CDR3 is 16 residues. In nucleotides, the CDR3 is TGTGCCAGCAGTGAACCACGGACAGTTTCGAACACTGAAGCTTTCTTT. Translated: CASSEPRTVSNTEAFF.

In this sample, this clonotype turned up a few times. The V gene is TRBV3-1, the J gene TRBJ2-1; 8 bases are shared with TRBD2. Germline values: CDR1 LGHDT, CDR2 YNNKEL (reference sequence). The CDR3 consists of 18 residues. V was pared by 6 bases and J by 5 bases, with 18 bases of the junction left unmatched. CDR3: CASSPRLLTAAGDNEQFF. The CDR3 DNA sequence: TGTGCCAGCAGTCCGAGACTCCTGACTGCAGCGGGGGACAATGAGCAGTTCTTC.

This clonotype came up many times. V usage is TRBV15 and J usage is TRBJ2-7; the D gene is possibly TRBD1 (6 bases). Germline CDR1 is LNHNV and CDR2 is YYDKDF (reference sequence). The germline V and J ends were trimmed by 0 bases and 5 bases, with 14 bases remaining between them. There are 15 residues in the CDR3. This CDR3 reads CATSRDRRGNNEQYF. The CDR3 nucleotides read TGTGCCACCAGCAGAGATCGCAGGGGAAATAACGAGCAGTACTTC.

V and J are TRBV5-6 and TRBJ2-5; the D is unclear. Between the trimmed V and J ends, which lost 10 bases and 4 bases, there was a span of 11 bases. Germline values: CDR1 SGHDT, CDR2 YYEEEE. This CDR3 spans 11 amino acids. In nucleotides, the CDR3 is TGTGCCTGGTGGTTCCGAGAGACCCAGTACTTC. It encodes CAWWFRETQYF.

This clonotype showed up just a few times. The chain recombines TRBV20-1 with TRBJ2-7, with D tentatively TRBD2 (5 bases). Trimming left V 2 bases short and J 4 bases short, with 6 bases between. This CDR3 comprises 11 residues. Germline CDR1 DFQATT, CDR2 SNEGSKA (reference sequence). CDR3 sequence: CSARLAYEQYF. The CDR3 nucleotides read TGCAGTGCTAGACTAGCATACGAGCAGTACTTC.

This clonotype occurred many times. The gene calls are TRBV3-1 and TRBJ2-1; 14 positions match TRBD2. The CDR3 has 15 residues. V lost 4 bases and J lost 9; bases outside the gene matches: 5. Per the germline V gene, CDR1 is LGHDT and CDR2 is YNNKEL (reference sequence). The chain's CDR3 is CASSPRGTSGSEQFF. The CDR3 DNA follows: TGTGCCAGCAGCCCGAGGGGGACTAGCGGGAGTGAGCAGTTCTTC.

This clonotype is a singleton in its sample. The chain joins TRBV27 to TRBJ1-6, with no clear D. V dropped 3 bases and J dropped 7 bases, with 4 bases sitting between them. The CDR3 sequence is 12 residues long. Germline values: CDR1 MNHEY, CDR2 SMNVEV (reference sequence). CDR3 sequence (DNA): TGTGCCAGCAGTTTGGCGAATTCACCCCTCCACTTT. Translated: CASSLANSPLHF.

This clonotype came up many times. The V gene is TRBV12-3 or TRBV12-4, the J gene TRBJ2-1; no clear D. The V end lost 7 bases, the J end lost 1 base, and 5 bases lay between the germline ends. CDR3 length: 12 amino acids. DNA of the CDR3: TGTGCCAGCAAGGAATCCTACAATGAGCAGTTCTTC. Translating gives CASKESYNEQFF.

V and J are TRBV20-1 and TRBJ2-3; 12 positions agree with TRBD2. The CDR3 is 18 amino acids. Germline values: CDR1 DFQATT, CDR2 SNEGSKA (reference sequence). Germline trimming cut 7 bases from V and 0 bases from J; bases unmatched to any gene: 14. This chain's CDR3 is CSVNSAGLAGSSTDTQYF. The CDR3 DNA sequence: TGCAGTGTCAACTCCGCGGGACTAGCGGGTTCTAGCACAGATACGCAGTATTTT.

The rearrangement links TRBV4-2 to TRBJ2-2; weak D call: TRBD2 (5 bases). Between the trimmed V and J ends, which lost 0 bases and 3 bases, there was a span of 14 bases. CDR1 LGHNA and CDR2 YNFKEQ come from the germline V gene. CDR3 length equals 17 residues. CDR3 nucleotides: TGTGCCAGCAGCCAAGACGTACCCGGGAAATACACCGGGGAGCTGTTTTTT. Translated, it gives CASSQDVPGKYTGELFF.

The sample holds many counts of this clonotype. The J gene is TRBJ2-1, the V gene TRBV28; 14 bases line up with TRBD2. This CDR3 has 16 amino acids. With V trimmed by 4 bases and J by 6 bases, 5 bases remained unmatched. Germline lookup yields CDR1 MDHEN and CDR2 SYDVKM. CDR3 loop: CASSSAGLAGVNEQFF. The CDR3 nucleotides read TGTGCCAGCAGTTCTGCGGGACTAGCGGGAGTCAATGAGCAGTTCTTC. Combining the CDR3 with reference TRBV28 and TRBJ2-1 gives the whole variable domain DVKVTQSSRYLVKRTGEKVFLECVQDMDHENMFWYRQDPGLGLRLIYFSYDVKMKEKGDIPEGYSVSREKKERFSLILESASTNQTSMYLCASSSAGLAGVNEQFFGPGTRLTVL.

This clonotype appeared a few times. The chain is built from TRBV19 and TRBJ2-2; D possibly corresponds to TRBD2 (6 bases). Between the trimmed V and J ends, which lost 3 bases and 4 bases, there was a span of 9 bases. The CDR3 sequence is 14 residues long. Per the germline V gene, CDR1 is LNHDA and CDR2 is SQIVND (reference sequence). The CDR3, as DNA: TGTGCCAGTAGTATGGGGACTTTCACCGGGGAGCTGTTTTTT. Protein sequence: CASSMGTFTGELFF.